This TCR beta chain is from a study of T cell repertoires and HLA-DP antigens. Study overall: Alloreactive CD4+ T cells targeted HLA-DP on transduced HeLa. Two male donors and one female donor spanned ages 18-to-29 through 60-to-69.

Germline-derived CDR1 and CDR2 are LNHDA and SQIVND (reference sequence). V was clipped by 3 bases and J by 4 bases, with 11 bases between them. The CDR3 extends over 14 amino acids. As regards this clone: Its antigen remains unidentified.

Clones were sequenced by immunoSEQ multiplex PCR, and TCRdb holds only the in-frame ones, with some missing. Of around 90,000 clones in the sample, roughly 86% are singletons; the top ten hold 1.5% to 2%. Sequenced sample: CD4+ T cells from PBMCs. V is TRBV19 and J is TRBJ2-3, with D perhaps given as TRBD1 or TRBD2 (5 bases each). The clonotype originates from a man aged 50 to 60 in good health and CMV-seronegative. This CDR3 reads CASSMGVGADTQYF. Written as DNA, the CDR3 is TGTGCCAGTAGTATGGGGGTTGGGGCAGATACGCAGTATTTT.